Presented here are 6 T cell receptor beta chains from one specimen sequenced in a study of blood T cell repertoires in COVID-19. Sequenced by immunoSEQ multiplex PCR; TCRdb stores in-frame clones only, minus some. The sample carries around 47,000 clones, roughly 90% recorded once. Input material: peripheral blood. Receptors originate from a woman aged 80 or older in a cohort sampled during active or convalescent COVID-19.

This clone has more than one count but fewer than ten. The rearrangement links TRBV12-3 or TRBV12-4 to TRBJ1-2, with a tentative D call TRBD1 (6 bases). The CDR3 extends over 13 amino acids. Between the trimmed V and J ends, which lost 8 bases and 8 bases, there was a span of 18 bases. The CDR3 bases are TGTGCCAGCTCAGATACAGGGAGAAGAGGCTACACCTTC. It is translated as CASSDTGRRGYTF.

J is TRBJ2-7 and V is TRBV7-8, with 9 positions matching TRBD1. This CDR3 spans 16 amino acids. V lost 1 base, J lost 2 bases, and 6 bases stayed unmatched. Germline loops: CDR1 SGHVS, CDR2 FQNEAQ. CDR3 nucleotides: TGTGCCAGCAGCTTAGACAGCGGGACAGGGACCTACGAGCAGTACTTC. It codes for CASSLDSGTGTYEQYF.

This chain uses TRBV4-2 with TRBJ2-1; 8 bases agree with TRBD2. The CDR3 spans 17 residues. Per the germline V gene, CDR1 is LGHNA and CDR2 is YNFKEQ. V lost 4 bases to trimming and J lost 0 bases; unmatched junction nucleotides: 8. Here the CDR3 reads CASSRETSGSSYNEQFF. In DNA, the CDR3 is TGTGCCAGCAGCCGGGAAACTAGCGGTAGCTCCTACAATGAGCAGTTCTTC.

V and J are TRBV5-5 and TRBJ2-1, with 11 bases identical to TRBD2. The V gene end was trimmed by 0 bases and the J gene end by 5 bases; junction bases not matched to a gene: 1. Germline V gene sequence: CDR1 SGHKS, CDR2 YYEKEE (reference sequence). The CDR3 contains 15 residues. This chain's CDR3 is CASSLEGLADNEQFF. Here the CDR3 DNA reads TGTGCCAGCAGCTTGGAGGGACTAGCGGACAATGAGCAGTTCTTC.

In its sample, this clone was seen a few times. This sequence joins TRBV11-2 and TRBJ2-2; 10 bases agree with TRBD2. Trimming cost V 0 bases and J 7 bases; bases outside gene matches: 2. CDR1 is SGHAT and CDR2 is FQNNGV in the germline V gene. This CDR3 spans 15 amino acids. Written as DNA, the CDR3 is TGTGCCAGCAGCTTAGAGCTAGCGGGGGACGGGGAGCTGTTTTTT. Its protein product is CASSLELAGDGELFF.

This clone was seen more than once but under ten times. This sequence joins TRBV13 and TRBJ2-2, with D perhaps matching TRBD2 (5 bases). Trimming removed 0 bases at V and 8 bases at J, with 10 bases between. This CDR3 contains 14 residues. Per germline, CDR1 PRHDT and CDR2 FYEKMQ (reference sequence). CDR3 bases: TGTGCCAGCAGCTTAGGGCAGGTAGCGGGGGAGCTGTTTTTT. It translates to CASSLGQVAGELFF.